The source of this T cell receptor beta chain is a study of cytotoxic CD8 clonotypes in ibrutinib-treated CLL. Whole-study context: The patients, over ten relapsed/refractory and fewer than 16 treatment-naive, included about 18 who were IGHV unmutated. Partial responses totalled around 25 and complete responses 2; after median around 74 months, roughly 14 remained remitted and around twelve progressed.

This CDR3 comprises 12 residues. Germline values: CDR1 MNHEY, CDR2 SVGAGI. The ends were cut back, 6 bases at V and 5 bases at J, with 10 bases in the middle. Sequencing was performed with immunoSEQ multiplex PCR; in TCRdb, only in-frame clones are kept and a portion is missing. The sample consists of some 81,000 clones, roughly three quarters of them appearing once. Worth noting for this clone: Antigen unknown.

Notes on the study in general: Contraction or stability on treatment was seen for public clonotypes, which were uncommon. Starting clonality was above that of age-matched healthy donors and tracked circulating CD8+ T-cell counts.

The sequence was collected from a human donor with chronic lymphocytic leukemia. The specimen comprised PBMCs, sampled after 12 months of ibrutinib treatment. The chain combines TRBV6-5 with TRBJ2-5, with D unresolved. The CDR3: CASSPARETQYF. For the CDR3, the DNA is TGTGCCAGCAGCCCGGCGCGGGAGACCCAGTACTTC.